This T cell receptor beta chain was recovered during a study of sequential checkpoint blockade in melanoma. The wider study: About 90 pretreatment tumor DNA samples were TCRβ immunosequenced. Over 20 patients had matched tumor biopsies before treatment and at week 13 after nivolumab or ipilimumab alone.

V was clipped by 3 bases and J by 3 bases, with 8 bases between them. In germline, CDR1 is KGHSH, CDR2 LQKENI. The CDR3 contains 13 residues. Repertoires were generated with immunoSEQ multiplex PCR, while TCRdb's copy carries only in-frame clones and drops some. The profile shows 6,000 or so clones, roughly 20% of them singletons. Treatment noted: randomized to nivolumab then ipilimumab (arm A) or the reverse (arm B). Patients had received no earlier DNA-damaging chemotherapy. The chain recombines TRBV18 with TRBJ1-2; possibly TRBD1 for D (5 bases). The material was tumor tissue (inferred from file names), obtained from a patient given nivolumab and ipilimumab in sequence. This clonotype was obtained from a human donor with melanoma. DNA of the CDR3: TGTGCCAGCTCACCCAGGGAAGACTATGGCTACACCTTC. Protein product: CASSPREDYGYTF. The whole variable domain, filled in from reference TRBV18 and TRBJ1-2, reads NAGVMQNPRHLVRRRGQEARLRCSPMKGHSHVYWYRQLPEEGLKFMVYLQKENIIDESGMPKERFSAEFPKEGPSILRIQQVVRGDSAAYFCASSPREDYGYTFGSGTRLTVV.